The following is a T cell receptor beta chain sequence with its context. This sample stems from a study of CD8+CD57+ T cells in acquired aplastic anemia. In the study overall: An average of about 3.2 ug of DNA was obtained from sorted CD4+ and CD8+ cells.

CDR3 and TCR beta VDJ profiling relied on genomic DNA as the template. TCRdb passed the reads through MiXCR, listing each CDR3 protein once. The sample gives more than 150,000 distinct CDR3 sequences, approximately 48% of which show up once; approximately 12% is in the top ten. Per germline, CDR1 SGDLS and CDR2 YYNGEE. V dropped 5 bases and J dropped 3; count of bases not matched to a gene: 21. This CDR3 has 19 amino acids. Whoever was chosen for sequencing had shown CD8+CD57+ cell expansion by flow cytometry. The source material was sorted CD4+, CD8+, or CD8+CD57+ T cells (not recorded which) from PBMCs. The chain uses TRBV9 and TRBJ2-7; 9 positions agree with TRBD1. This receptor was obtained from a human donor with aplastic anemia. CDR3 loop: CASSLRAGTGRVGVYEQYF. The CDR3 nucleotides read TGTGCCAGCAGTTTACGGGCGGGGACAGGGAGGGTTGGGGTCTACGAGCAGTACTTC.